What follows are 5 T cell receptor beta chains derived from one specimen sequenced in a study of tumor-infiltrating lymphocytes in primary liver carcinoma. The researchers obtained blood RNA from unsorted whole blood and also extracted germline DNA. Using a constant-region primer together with ProtoScript II reverse transcriptase, TCR beta cDNA was made from around 0.55 ug of total RNA. Employing slightly modified ARM-PCR, three nested multiplex PCR rounds were run, and these gave rise to the TCR beta libraries. TRBV1-TRBV30 forward and Cbeta reverse primers drove the first two roughly 10-cycle rounds. TCRdb redid the calling of the multiplex PCR reads with MiXCR, one entry per CDR3 protein. There are 150,000 to 200,000 distinct CDR3 sequences in the sample; about 60% occur only once, and 72% lies in the top ten. The sample taken for sequencing was peripheral blood. Source of these receptors: a man between 35 and 55 years old with primary liver carcinoma and hepatitis B virus infection.

The chain employs TRBV7-9 and TRBJ1-1; D gene uncertain. V shed 10 bases and J shed 3 bases, with 9 bases lying between them. Germline V gene lookup returns CDR1 SEHNR and CDR2 FQNEAQ (reference sequence). The CDR3 is 11 amino acids. Here the CDR3 DNA reads TGTGCCAACGTTCGGGACACTGAAGCTTTCTTT. Its protein is CANVRDTEAFF.

This rearrangement joins TRBV10-2 to TRBJ2-5, with 10 bases that match TRBD2. The CDR3 runs to 14 residues. J gave up 1 base and V 9 bases, and 5 bases lay outside the gene matches. Germline V gives CDR1 WSHSY, CDR2 SAAADI. The CDR3 coding sequence is TGCGCCAGTATGACTAGCGGGTCCCAAGAGACCCAGTACTTC. It specifies CASMTSGSQETQYF.

The chain is built from TRBV12-3 or TRBV12-4 and TRBJ1-1, with D perhaps matching TRBD1 (6 bases). This CDR3 comprises 14 residues. Trimming stripped 3 bases from V and 1 base from J, with 9 bases between. Here the CDR3 DNA reads TGTGCCAGCAGTTTCTCGACAGGGAACACTGAAGCTTTCTTT. Protein product: CASSFSTGNTEAFF.

With regard to this clonotype: The junction does not match germline at one end; this may be a read error. CDR3 in amino acids: CASSSMGQSYSEQFF. CDR3 bases: TGTGCCAGCAGCTCTATGGGACAATCCTACAGTGAGCAGTTCTTC. This chain joins TRBV11-1 and TRBJ2-1; D might be TRBD1 (6 bases). The length of the CDR3 is 15 residues. Germline-derived CDR1 and CDR2 are SGHAT and FQDESV (reference sequence).

Regarding this clonotype: Since a much larger clone is just one base distant, this may be a read error. The chain joins TRBV11-2 to TRBJ2-3; TRBD2 matches at 7 bases. This CDR3 is built from 16 residues. Trimming took 4 bases from V and 14 from J; bases not matched to a gene: 21. CDR1 and CDR2 from the germline V gene are SGHAT and FQNNGV. The CDR3 sequence is CASSSHRAASGVPRYF. In DNA, the CDR3 is TGTGCCAGCAGCTCTCACCGGGCGGCTAGCGGAGTCCCACGGTATTTT.